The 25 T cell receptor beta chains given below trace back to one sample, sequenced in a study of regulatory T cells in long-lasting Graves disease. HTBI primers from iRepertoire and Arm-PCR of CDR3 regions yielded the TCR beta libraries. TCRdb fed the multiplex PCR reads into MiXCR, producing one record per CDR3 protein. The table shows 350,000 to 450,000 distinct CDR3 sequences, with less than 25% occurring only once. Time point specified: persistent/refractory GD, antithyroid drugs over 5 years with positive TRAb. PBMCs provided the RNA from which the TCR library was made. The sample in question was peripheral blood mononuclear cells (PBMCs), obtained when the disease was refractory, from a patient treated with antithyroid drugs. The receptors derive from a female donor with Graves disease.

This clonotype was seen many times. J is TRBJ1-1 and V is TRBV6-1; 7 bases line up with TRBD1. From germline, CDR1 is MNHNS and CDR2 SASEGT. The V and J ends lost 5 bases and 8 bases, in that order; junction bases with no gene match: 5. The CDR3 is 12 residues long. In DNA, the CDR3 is TGTGCCAGCAGTACCACAGGGGTGGAAGCTTTCTTT. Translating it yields CASSTTGVEAFF.

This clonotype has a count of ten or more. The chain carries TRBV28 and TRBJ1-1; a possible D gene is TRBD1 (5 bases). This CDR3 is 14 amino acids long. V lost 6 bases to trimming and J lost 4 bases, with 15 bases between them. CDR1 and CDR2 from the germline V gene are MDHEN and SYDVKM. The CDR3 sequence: CASSLALGGTEAFF. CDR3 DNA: TGTGCCAGCAGCTTAGCTTTGGGGGGCACTGAAGCTTTCTTT.

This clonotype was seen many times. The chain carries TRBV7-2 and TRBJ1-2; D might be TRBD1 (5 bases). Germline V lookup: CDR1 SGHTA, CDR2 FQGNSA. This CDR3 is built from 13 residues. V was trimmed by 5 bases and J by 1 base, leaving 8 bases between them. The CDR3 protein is CASSSGGNYGYTF. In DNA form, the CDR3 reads TGTGCCAGCAGCAGCGGGGGTAACTATGGCTACACCTTC.

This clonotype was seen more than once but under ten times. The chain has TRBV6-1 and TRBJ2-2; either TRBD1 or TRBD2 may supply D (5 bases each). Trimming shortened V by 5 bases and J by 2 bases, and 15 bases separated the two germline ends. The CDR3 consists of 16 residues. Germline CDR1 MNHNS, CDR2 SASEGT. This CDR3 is CASSPWDGYNTGELFF. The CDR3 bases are TGTGCCAGCAGTCCCTGGGACGGATACAACACCGGGGAGCTGTTTTTT.

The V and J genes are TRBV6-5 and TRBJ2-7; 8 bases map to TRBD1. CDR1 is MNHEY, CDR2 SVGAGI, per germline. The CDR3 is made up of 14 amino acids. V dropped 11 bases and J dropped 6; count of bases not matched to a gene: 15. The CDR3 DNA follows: TGTGCCTGCGGTTCGCGACCAGGGGGCGTCGAGCAGTACTTC. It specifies CACGSRPGGVEQYF.

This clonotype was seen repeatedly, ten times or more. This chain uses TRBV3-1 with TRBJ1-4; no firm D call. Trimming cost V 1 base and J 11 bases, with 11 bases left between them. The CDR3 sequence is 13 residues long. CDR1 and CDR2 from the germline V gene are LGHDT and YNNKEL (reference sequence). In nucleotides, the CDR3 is TGTGCCAGCAGCCAAGTAAGAGCCGAGAAACTGTTTTTT. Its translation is CASSQVRAEKLFF.

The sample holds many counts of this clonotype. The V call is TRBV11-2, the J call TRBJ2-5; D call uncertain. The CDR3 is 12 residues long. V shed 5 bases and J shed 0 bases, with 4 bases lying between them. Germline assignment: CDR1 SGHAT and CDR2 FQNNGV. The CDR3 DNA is TGTGCCAGCAGCGGGTACCAAGAGACCCAGTACTTC. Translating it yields CASSGYQETQYF.

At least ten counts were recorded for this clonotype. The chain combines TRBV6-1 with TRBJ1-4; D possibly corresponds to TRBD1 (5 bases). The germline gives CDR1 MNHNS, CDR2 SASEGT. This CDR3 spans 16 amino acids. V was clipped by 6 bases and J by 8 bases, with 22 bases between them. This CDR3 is CASSPLYRDLREKLFF. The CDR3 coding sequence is TGTGCCAGCAGCCCCCTTTACCGGGACCTCAGAGAAAAACTGTTTTTT.

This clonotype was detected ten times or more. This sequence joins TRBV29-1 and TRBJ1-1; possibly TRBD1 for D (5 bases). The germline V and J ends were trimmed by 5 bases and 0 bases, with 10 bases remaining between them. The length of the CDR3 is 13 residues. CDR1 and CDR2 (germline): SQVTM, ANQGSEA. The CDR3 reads CSVMGRMNTEAFF. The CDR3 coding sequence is TGCAGCGTTATGGGGCGCATGAACACTGAAGCTTTCTTT.

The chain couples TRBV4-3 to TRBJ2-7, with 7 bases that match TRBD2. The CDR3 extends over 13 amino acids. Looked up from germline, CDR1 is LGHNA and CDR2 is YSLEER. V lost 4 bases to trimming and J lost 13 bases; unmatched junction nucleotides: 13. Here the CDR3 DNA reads TGCGCCAGCAGCCCCAGCGGGACCCCGGATCGATACTTC. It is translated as CASSPSGTPDRYF.

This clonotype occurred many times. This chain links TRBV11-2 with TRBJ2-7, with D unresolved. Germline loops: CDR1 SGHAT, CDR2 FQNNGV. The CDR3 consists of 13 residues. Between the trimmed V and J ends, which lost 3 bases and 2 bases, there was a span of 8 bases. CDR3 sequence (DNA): TGTGCCAGCAGCTTGCTTAGGACCTACGAGCAGTACTTC. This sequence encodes CASSLLRTYEQYF.

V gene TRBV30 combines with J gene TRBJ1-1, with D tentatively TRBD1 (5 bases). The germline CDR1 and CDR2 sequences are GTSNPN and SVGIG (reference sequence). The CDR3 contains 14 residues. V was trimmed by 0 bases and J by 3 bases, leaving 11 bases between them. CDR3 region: CAWSVWGLHTEAFF. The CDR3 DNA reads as TGTGCCTGGAGTGTCTGGGGCCTGCACACTGAAGCTTTCTTT.

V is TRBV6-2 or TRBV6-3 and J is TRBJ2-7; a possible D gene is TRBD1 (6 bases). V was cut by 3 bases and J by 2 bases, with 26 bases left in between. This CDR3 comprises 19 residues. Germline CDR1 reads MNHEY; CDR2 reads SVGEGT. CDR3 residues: CASSYRVRGFPDSPYEQYF. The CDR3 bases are TGTGCCAGCAGTTATCGGGTTAGGGGATTTCCGGACAGTCCCTACGAGCAGTACTTC.

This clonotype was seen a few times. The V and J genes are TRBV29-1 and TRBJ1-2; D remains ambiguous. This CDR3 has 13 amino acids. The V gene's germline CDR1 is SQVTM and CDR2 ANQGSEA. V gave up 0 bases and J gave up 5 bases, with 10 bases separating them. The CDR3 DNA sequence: TGCAGCGTTGAAGATTTGAGGATTTATGGCTACACCTTC. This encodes CSVEDLRIYGYTF.

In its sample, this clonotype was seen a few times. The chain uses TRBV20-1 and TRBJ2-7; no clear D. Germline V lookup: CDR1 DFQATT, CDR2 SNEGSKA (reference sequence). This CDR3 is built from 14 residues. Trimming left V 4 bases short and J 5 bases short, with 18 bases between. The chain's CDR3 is CSATTDWSAHEQYF. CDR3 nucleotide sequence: TGCAGTGCTACCACAGATTGGAGTGCCCACGAGCAGTACTTC.

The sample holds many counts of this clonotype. This CDR3 is CAWSPSANEKLFF. The CDR3 coding sequence is TGTGCCTGGAGTCCGTCGGCTAATGAAAAACTGTTTTTT. The chain couples TRBV30 to TRBJ1-4; D gene ambiguous. The germline V and J ends were trimmed by 2 bases and 3 bases, with 7 bases remaining between them. The CDR3 covers 13 residues. Per germline, CDR1 GTSNPN and CDR2 SVGIG (reference sequence).

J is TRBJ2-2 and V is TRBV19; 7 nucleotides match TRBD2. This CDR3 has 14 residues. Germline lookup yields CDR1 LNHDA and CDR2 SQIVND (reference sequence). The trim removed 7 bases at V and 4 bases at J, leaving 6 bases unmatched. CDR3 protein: CASNTLASTGELFF. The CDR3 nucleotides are TGTGCCAGTAACACACTAGCGAGCACCGGGGAGCTGTTTTTT.

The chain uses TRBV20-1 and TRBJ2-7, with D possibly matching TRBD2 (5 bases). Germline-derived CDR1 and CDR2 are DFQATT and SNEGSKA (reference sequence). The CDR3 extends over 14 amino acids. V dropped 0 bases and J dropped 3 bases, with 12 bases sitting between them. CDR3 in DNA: TGCAGTGCTAGAGATGTAGCGCAAATCTACGAGCAGTACTTC. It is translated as CSARDVAQIYEQYF.

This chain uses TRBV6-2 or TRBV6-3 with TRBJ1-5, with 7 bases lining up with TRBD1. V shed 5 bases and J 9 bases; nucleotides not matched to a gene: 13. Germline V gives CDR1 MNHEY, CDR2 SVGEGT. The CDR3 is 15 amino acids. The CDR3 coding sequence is TGTGCCAGCAGTAATCCCGGGACAGCGGTCCCGCCCCAGCATTTT. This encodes CASSNPGTAVPPQHF.

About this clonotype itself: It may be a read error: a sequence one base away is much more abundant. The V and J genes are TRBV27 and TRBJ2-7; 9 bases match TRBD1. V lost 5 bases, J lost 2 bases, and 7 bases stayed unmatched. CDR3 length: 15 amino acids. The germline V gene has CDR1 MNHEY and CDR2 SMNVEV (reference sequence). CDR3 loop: CASSQTGTGPYEQYF. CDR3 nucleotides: TGTGCCAGCAGTCAGACCGGGACAGGGCCCTACGAGCAGTACTTC.

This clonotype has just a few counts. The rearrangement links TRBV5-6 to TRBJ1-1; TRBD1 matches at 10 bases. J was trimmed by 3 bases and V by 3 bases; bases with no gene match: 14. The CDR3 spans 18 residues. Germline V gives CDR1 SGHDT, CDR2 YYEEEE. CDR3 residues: CASSSHWTTGTGDTEAFF. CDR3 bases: TGTGCCAGCAGCTCCCACTGGACTACCGGGACAGGGGACACTGAAGCTTTCTTT. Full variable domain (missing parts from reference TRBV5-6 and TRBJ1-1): DAGVTQSPTHLIKTRGQQVTLRCSPKSGHDTVSWYQQALGQGPQFIFQYYEEEERQRGNFPDRFSGHQFPNYSSELNVNALLLGDSALYLCASSSHWTTGTGDTEAFFGQGTRLTVV.

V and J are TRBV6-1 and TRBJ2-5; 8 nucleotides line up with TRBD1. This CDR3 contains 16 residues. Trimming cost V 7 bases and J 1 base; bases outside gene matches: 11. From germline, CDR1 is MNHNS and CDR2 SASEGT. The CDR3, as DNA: TGTGCCAGCACTAGTACGGACAGGGCATTCCAAGAGACCCAGTACTTC. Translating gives CASTSTDRAFQETQYF.

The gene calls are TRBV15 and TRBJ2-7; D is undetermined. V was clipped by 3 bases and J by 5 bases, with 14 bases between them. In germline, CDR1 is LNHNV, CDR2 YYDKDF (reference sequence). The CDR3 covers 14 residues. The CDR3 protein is CATSSRVLYDEQYF. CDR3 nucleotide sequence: TGTGCCACCAGCAGTAGGGTCTTATATGACGAGCAGTACTTC.

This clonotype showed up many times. CDR3 amino acids: CASSTRAGGPSYEQYF. The DNA of the CDR3 is TGTGCCAGCAGTACTCGAGCGGGAGGGCCCTCCTACGAGCAGTACTTC. This chain connects TRBV28 to TRBJ2-7, with TRBD2 matching 10 bases. With V trimmed by 5 bases and J by 0 bases, 7 bases remained unmatched. This CDR3 is 16 amino acids long. The germline V gene has CDR1 MDHEN and CDR2 SYDVKM.

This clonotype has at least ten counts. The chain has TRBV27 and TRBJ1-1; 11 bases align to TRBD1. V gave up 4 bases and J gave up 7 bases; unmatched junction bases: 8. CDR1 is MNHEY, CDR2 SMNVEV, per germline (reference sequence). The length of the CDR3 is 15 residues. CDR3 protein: CASSSGQGARNEAFF. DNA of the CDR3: TGTGCCAGCAGTTCCGGACAGGGGGCGAGAAATGAAGCTTTCTTT.